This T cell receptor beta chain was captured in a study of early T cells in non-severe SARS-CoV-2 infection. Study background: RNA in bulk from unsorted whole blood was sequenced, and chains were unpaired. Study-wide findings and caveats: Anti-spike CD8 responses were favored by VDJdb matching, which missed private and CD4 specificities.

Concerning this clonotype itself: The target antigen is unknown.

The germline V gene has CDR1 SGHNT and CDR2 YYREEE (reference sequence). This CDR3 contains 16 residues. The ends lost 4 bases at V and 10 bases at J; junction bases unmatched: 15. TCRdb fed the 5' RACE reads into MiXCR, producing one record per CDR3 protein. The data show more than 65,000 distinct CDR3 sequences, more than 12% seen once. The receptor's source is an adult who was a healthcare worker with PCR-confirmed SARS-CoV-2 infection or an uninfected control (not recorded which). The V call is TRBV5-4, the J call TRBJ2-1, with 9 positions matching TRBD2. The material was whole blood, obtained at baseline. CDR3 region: CASSGGGSGSPGEQFF. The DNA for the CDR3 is TGTGCCAGCAGCGGGGGTGGTAGCGGGAGTCCGGGAGAGCAGTTCTTC. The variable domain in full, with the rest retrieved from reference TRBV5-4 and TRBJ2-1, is ETGVTQSPTHLIKTRGQQVTLRCSSQSGHNTVSWYQQALGQGPQFIFQYYREEENGRGNFPPRFSGLQFPNYSSELNVNALELDDSALYLCASSGGGSGSPGEQFFGPGTRLTVL.